This TCR beta chain was sequenced in a study of T cells in Graves' hyperthyroidism and ophthalmopathy. About this clonotype itself: Its antigen remains unidentified.

The trim removed 6 bases at V and 8 bases at J, leaving 9 bases unmatched. CDR1 and CDR2 from the germline V gene are DFQATT and SNEGSKA (reference sequence). CDR3 length equals 12 residues. Amplification yielded TCR beta CDR3 regions, with RNA transcripts as the source. The HTBI primer set was used in a first-round RT-PCR of the TCR CDR3. TCRdb passed the multiplex PCR reads through MiXCR, listing each CDR3 protein once. The data hold about 380,000 distinct CDR3 sequences, with 14% observed a single time. Broader study findings: By a 13 V-J model, ophthalmopathy was set apart from stable hyperthyroidism.

The authors deemed Graves' hyperthyroidism stable absent ophthalmopathy progression within 18 months. Those patients with uncontrolled infection, other autoimmune disease, pregnancy or lactation were excluded. Sequenced material: blood. The chain is built from TRBV20-1 and TRBJ1-2; TRBD1 matches 7 bases. This TCR derives from a woman aged 60-75 years with Graves' hyperthyroidism. This chain's CDR3 is CSADYQGGGYTF. CDR3 sequence (DNA): TGCAGTGCAGACTATCAGGGGGGAGGCTACACCTTC.